Included here is one TCR beta chain sequence, with context. Its antigen target is currently unknown. No base quality information exists; no much larger clone differs at one position. In total, 600 or so healthy bone marrow donors made up the cohort. Cohort members were all nominally healthy when sampled, although unrecorded immune exposures were likely present. The donor tested CMV seronegative, placing the donor among the roughly 350 seronegative members of the cohort. A peripheral blood sample was provided by each donor, and peripheral blood mononuclear cells were used for TCR beta sequencing. Genomic DNA was extracted from the blood cell samples with the Qiagen DNeasy Blood Extraction Kit. Preparation of the library involved the immunoSEQ multiplex PCR assay. For the multiplex PCR, a mixture combining 60 forward primers for TCR Vbeta segments and 13 reverse primers for TCR Jbeta segments was used. The CDR3 region of rearranged TCR beta genes was amplified from genomic DNA with a multiplex PCR assay. The Illumina HiSeq System was used to sequence the amplified TCR beta libraries as 87-base-pair reads. As for how the authors treated the data: Across the 500 to 850 repertoires, a later analysis counted tens of millions of unique TCR beta chains, 8.5 million to 12 million of which were shared by at least two donors. Raw reads were error-corrected and collapsed into unique sequences by a nearest-neighbor algorithm in which closely related sequences were merged to remove PCR and sequencing errors. CDR3 sequences were aligned to IMGT reference sequences to assign V, D and J gene segments. For a sequence to be retained, a match of at least six nucleotides was required to both a V gene segment and a J gene segment. Rearrangements were classified as productive when the CDR3 lacked stop codons and remained in frame with V and J, and all other rearrangements were classified as non-productive. Following IMGT convention, CDR3 was defined as the stretch from the second conserved V-encoded cysteine to the conserved J-encoded phenylalanine. The earlier analysis of about 570 of the donors excluded any sequence lacking an unambiguous match to a single V gene segment. An earlier analysis of 550 to 650 of the donors classified V segments as functional when productive rearrangements were above 56.7% and as segregating when the standard deviation between donors was above 5%. A statistical classification framework was developed to diagnose cytomegalovirus status using the catalog of TCR beta chain sequences. A later analysis assigned V and J genes by comparing TCR nucleotide sequences with IMGT/GENE-DB human TR gene sequences. The TCRdist pipeline was used in a later analysis to assign CDR3 sequences and most-parsimonious VDJ recombination scenarios. In a later analysis, each TCR beta chain was defined by its CDR3 amino acid sequence together with its V-gene family, and reads without a unique V-gene family were excluded. In a later analysis, fewer than 650 highly shared, low-generation-probability nucleotide sequences were removed to address suspected cross-contamination and a sequencing artifact. For each public chain, a later analysis derived a clonal expansion index from normalized ranks of inferred template counts within each repertoire. In a later analysis, generation probabilities were computed using a VDJ recombination model fitted to out-of-frame rearrangements, and the results were checked against IGoR. A later analysis scored TCR-TCR, TCR-HLA and TCR-CMV co-occurrence with hypergeometric tests, applying a repertoire-size bias correction to TCR pairs. In a later analysis, false discovery rates were estimated by permuting HLA or CMV assignments 20 times. In a later analysis, co-occurring TCRs were grouped with DBSCAN, and TCRdist sequence similarity was added when clustering was performed within HLA-allele-positive subsets. Repertoires with fewer than 30,000 or more than 120,000 public chains, plus five repertoires with anomalous nucleotide sharing, were excluded from co-occurrence clustering. Entries here come from immuneACCESS through TCRdb and include only in-frame sequences with V and J called. Some clones fail to appear in such tables; in the studies checked, an unresolved V gene covers under half of the shortfall, and the cause of the remainder is unknown. That table gives V, J and clone size, and the DNA gave D and trimming. For this sample there are hundreds of thousands of clones; 70% to 80% appear just once. 3.8% of the sample is taken by the ten largest.

The data were obtained in a study of cytomegalovirus exposure and HLA in healthy donors (dated by TCRdb to the late 2010s). Study-wide context: An earlier analysis of 587 of the donors reported roughly 300 Gb of sequence data and 90 million to 120 million unique TCR beta sequences obtained from 150 million to 200 million T cells. About 320 gigabases of sequencing data and tens of millions of unique TCR sequences were included in an early release covering 500 to 750 HLA-typed donors. Of the roughly 400 genotyped donors, less than 90% were placed in the genetic ancestry cluster associated with self-reported Caucasian donors. The study aimed to test whether cataloging public T cell receptors could reveal signatures of past pathogen exposure. The study profiled the T cell repertoires of 666 subjects by immunosequencing and related them to cytomegalovirus serostatus. Besides the first cohort of around 700 subjects, a separate validation cohort made up of 120 different subjects was used. High-throughput TCR immunosequencing, statistical association of individual TCRs with disease status, and machine learning were combined to predict cytomegalovirus infection status. In a later analysis, previously published TCR beta repertoires from 666 donors were re-analyzed and high-resolution HLA genotyping was added so that TCR occurrence patterns could be studied. Rather than drawing on any new phenotypic data, the later analysis identified candidate immune exposures from TCR beta sequences and the way those sequences occurred across donors. An earlier analysis of around 580 of the donors used high-throughput TCR beta sequencing to judge whether each TCR beta V gene segment behaved as functional or pseudogenic. Donor age, sex, ethnicity and CMV serostatus were compiled alongside the repertoire data. Genome-wide SNP genotypes for about 65% of the roughly 700 donors were used in a later genetic analysis, which treated that subset as a discovery cohort. All discovery cohort repertoires had been generated using a single sequencing platform. Both class I and class II loci were covered by HLA typing, at four-digit resolution. Typing coverage varied by locus: roughly 620-640 donors for A, B, C, DRB1 and DQB1; 522 for DQA1; approximately 610 for DPA1; 450 to 480 for DPB1. Roughly 5 DR-DQ haplotypes were treated as single units for association and clustering because of strong linkage in the cohort. Among about 390 genotyped donors of the cohort, an average of 235,054 unique TCR beta nucleotide sequences were sequenced per donor, roughly a sixth of them non-productive. The full study reports these points: When HLA alleles, especially DR and DQ, strongly co-occurred, attributing TCR associations to individual alleles was difficult. A later analysis reported that several top co-occurrence clusters appeared linked to parvovirus B19, influenza, CMV and Epstein-Barr virus. For the cohort, immune exposure information was limited to CMV serostatus. Cytomegalovirus status was reported to be diagnosed by the classifier with high specificity and sensitivity in both the original and validation cohorts. Over 15 rarely observed V segments, including chromosome 9 orphons, were excluded from the earlier analysis of just under 600 of the donors because counts were too low. A cluster of highly shared sequence variants was judged likely to be a technical artifact of the sequencing pipeline. An association between a missense DCLRE1C variant and V-gene and J-gene trimming of TCR beta chains was found in a later genetic analysis and replicated in an independent cohort. In a later analysis, most CMV-associated TCR beta chains were found to appear HLA-restricted, with HLA associations seemingly driven largely by CMV exposure. A later analysis found that HLA-associated TCR beta chains were more clonally expanded and had lower generation probabilities than equally common non-associated chains. A further reported finding was that TCR beta sequences accurately predicted the HLA-A and HLA-B alleles for most subjects in the first cohort. In vitro tests confirmed that a few of the cytomegalovirus-associated TCR beta chains recognize cytomegalovirus antigens. Because HLA typing was missing for some donors at each locus, association tests included only the typed subset. Some IMGT-functional V segments, including TRBV6-2 and TRBV6-3, could not be told apart with the 87-base-pair reads, so those segments were excluded. A later analysis associated 17,000 or so TCR beta sequences with specific HLA alleles at a false discovery rate of 0.05. The study listed 164 TCR beta chains as associated with cytomegalovirus. A later analysis found that TCR association rates varied across HLA loci, with DRB1 alleles showing the most associated TCRs and HLA-C alleles the fewest. Compared with the roughly 670-donor mean, donors in an Asian-associated ancestry cluster had fewer N-insertions in productive TCRs, according to a later genetic analysis. An earlier analysis of approximately 590 of the donors showed that most TCR beta V segments appeared in productive rearrangements either about 90% or about 30% of the time, which broadly matched IMGT annotations. The cohort was sequenced for TCR beta chains only, and without alpha or paired-chain data the features that could be detected were limited. The authors suggested that the approach could potentially be generalized to other disease states and immunological phenotypes. Correlated functional status among segregating V segments might be attributable to linkage disequilibrium, but an unknown experimental factor could not be ruled out. Presence/absence analyses assumed roughly uniform sequencing depth across donors, an assumption that may not hold. While some public TCRs were present in many individuals, most TCR sequences turned up only very rarely across donors.

According to the germline V gene (reference sequence), CDR1 reads MNHNY and CDR2 reads SVGAGI. Reading from cysteine to phenylalanine, the CDR3 counts 14 amino acids. Only the CDR3 region is kept as DNA, spanning 42 bases read in frame from base 1. V drops 6 bases and J drops 8 bases, leaving 18 bases in between. Sequencing was performed on PBMCs. The receptor was isolated from a male donor in good health and CMV-seronegative. The chain is assembled from TRBV6-6 and TRBJ2-3; no D segment can be confidently identified. The DNA is TGTGCCAGCAGCCTCGATTACCAATCAGTTACGCAGTATTTT. It specifies CASSLDYQSVTQYF.